One and the same sample provided the 32 T cell receptor beta chains below, sequenced in a study of T cells in Graves' hyperthyroidism and ophthalmopathy. There were TCR beta CDR3 regions amplified from RNA transcripts. The HTBI set primed first-round TCR CDR3 RT-PCR. Each CDR3 protein is one row after TCRdb ran MiXCR on the multiplex PCR reads. The sample has 200,000 to 250,000 distinct CDR3 sequences, about 25% seen once. The sample was blood. These receptors were collected from a woman aged 40 to 50 with Graves' ophthalmopathy.

This clonotype was recorded many times. J is TRBJ2-7 and V is TRBV19, with 7 nucleotides matching TRBD2. The CDR3 runs to 16 residues. Looked up from germline, CDR1 is LNHDA and CDR2 is SQIVND (reference sequence). The J segment lost 1 base and the V segment lost 10 bases, leaving 16 bases of the junction unmatched. CDR3 sequence reads: CATSSLGRGSSYEQYF. The DNA of the CDR3 is TGTGCCACCTCCTCTCTAGGGAGGGGATCGTCCTACGAGCAGTACTTC.

For this clonotype: This clone may be a read error of a much larger clone one base away. The V gene is TRBV2, the J gene TRBJ1-5; D is uncertain. V lost 7 bases and J lost 3, with 7 bases in between. The CDR3 totals 12 residues. Germline V gives CDR1 SNHLY, CDR2 FYNNEI. CDR3 DNA sequence: TGTGCCAGCACCACGGACAATCAGCCCCAGCATTTT. It encodes CASTTDNQPQHF.

Regarding this clonotype: The junction does not match germline at one end; this may be a read error. This sequence joins TRBV6-1 and TRBJ1-2, with a tentative D call TRBD1 (6 bases). The CDR3 is 14 residues long. The germline CDR1 and CDR2 sequences are MNHNS and SASEGT. The CDR3: CASSEVRGWYGYIF. The CDR3 DNA sequence: TGTGCCAGCAGTGAAGTCAGGGGTTGGTATGGCTACATCTTC.

This clonotype was observed many times. V usage is TRBV28 and J usage is TRBJ2-7, with D unresolved. Germline values: CDR1 MDHEN, CDR2 SYDVKM. V gave up 5 bases and J gave up 11 bases, with 16 bases separating them. CDR3 length equals 12 residues. CDR3 residues: CASSPDYEQEYF. CDR3 sequence (DNA): TGTGCCAGCAGTCCAGATTACGAGCAGGAGTACTTC.

This sequence joins TRBV6-1 and TRBJ1-5; D unclear. The CDR3 has 15 residues. The germline V and J ends were trimmed by 0 bases and 6 bases, with 12 bases remaining between them. The V gene's germline CDR1 is MNHNS and CDR2 SASEGT. The CDR3 DNA reads as TGTGCCAGCAGTGAAGCGCACGGGATCGGTCAGCCCCAGCATTTT. Its protein product is CASSEAHGIGQPQHF.

The CDR3 loop reads CASSHRTVRSLETQYF. Here the CDR3 DNA reads TGCGCCAGCAGCCACCGGACAGTCAGGTCCTTAGAGACCCAGTACTTC. V gene TRBV4-1 combines with J gene TRBJ2-5, with D perhaps matching TRBD1 (6 bases). The CDR3 has 16 amino acids. With 3 bases removed from V and 4 bases from J, the gap between germline ends came to 18 bases. The germline CDR1 and CDR2 sequences are MGHRA and YSYEKL.

In its sample, this clonotype was seen many times. The V gene is TRBV27, the J gene TRBJ1-1; D gene unclear. The CDR3 length is 13 residues. Germline CDR1 MNHEY, CDR2 SMNVEV (reference sequence). With 5 bases removed from V and 1 base from J, the gap between germline ends came to 8 bases. CDR3 loop: CASSPWGNTEAFF. The CDR3 DNA sequence: TGTGCCAGCAGTCCCTGGGGGAACACTGAAGCTTTCTTT.

This chain links TRBV6-1 with TRBJ1-2, with D possibly TRBD1 on 6 matching bases. Trimming removed 7 bases at V and 5 bases at J, with 14 bases between. Germline V gene lookup returns CDR1 MNHNS and CDR2 SASEGT. This CDR3 comprises 13 residues. CDR3 DNA sequence: TGTGCCAGCAACGCACAGGGCCCTTATGGCTACACCTTC. Its translation: CASNAQGPYGYTF.

The sample holds many counts of this clonotype. The chain employs TRBV27 and TRBJ2-5; 9 bases are a match to TRBD2. This CDR3 has 15 amino acids. J gave up 7 bases and V 2 bases, and 8 bases lay outside the gene matches. CDR1 and CDR2 (germline): MNHEY, SMNVEV (reference sequence). CDR3 sequence (DNA): TGTGCCAGCAGTTTAGCGGGAGGGCTCGTCGGGACCCAGTACTTC. It codes for CASSLAGGLVGTQYF.

This clonotype was counted many times. The V call is TRBV12-3 or TRBV12-4, the J call TRBJ2-2, with a tentative D call TRBD1 (5 bases). The V end was cut by 5 bases, the J end by 8 bases, with 12 bases between. This CDR3 spans 13 amino acids. The CDR3 here is CASSRERTGELFF. CDR3 nucleotide sequence: TGTGCCAGCAGTCGCGAAAGGACAGGGGAGCTGTTTTTT.

At least ten counts were recorded for this clonotype. This chain uses TRBV19 with TRBJ1-1; unclear D gene. Trimming removed 4 bases at V and 1 base at J, with 13 bases between. The CDR3 length is 15 residues. The germline V gene has CDR1 LNHDA and CDR2 SQIVND (reference sequence). The CDR3 spells CASSTSRASNTEAFF. In DNA, the CDR3 is TGTGCCAGTAGTACTTCCCGGGCCTCGAACACTGAAGCTTTCTTT.

This clonotype was seen repeatedly, ten times or more. V is TRBV19 and J is TRBJ2-5; no clear D. Trimming cost V 5 bases and J 5 bases, with 18 bases left between them. Looked up from germline, CDR1 is LNHDA and CDR2 is SQIVND (reference sequence). This CDR3 spans 15 amino acids. The CDR3 DNA reads TGTGCCAGTAGTGCAACCAGTGGTCCCCGTGAGACCCAGTACTTC. It specifies CASSATSGPRETQYF. Complete variable domain (other parts from reference TRBV19 and TRBJ2-5): DGGITQSPKYLFRKEGQNVTLSCEQNLNHDAMYWYRQDPGQGLRLIYYSQIVNDFQKGDIAEGYSVSREKKESFPLTVTSAQKNPTAFYLCASSATSGPRETQYFGPGTRLLVL.

This clonotype was counted only a few times. The germline gene is not matched at one end of the junction; a read error may be the cause. The chain combines TRBV7-8 with TRBJ1-2; TRBD1 agrees at 9 bases. This CDR3 spans 14 amino acids. Germline V lookup: CDR1 SGHVS, CDR2 FQNEAQ. CDR3 loop: CASSLEDRGGGYIF. The CDR3 DNA sequence: TGTGCCAGCAGCTTAGAGGACAGGGGAGGCGGCTACATCTTC.

The gene calls are TRBV19 and TRBJ1-1; maybe TRBD1 (5 bases). V dropped 7 bases and J dropped 1 base, with 10 bases sitting between them. The CDR3 sequence is 13 residues long. In germline, CDR1 is LNHDA, CDR2 SQIVND (reference sequence). DNA for the CDR3: TGTGCCAGTATCGGGACTGCGAACACTGAAGCTTTCTTT. This translates into CASIGTANTEAFF. The full variable domain, rest sourced from reference TRBV19 and TRBJ1-1, is DGGITQSPKYLFRKEGQNVTLSCEQNLNHDAMYWYRQDPGQGLRLIYYSQIVNDFQKGDIAEGYSVSREKKESFPLTVTSAQKNPTAFYLCASIGTANTEAFFGQGTRLTVV.

The chain is built from TRBV7-2 and TRBJ1-2; D is undetermined. Trimming took 3 bases from V and 4 from J, leaving 9 bases between them. Germline V gives CDR1 SGHTA, CDR2 FQGNSA. The CDR3 totals 13 residues. The CDR3 DNA is TGTGCCAGCAGCTTCTCTTCCACCTATGGCTACACCTTC. As protein: CASSFSSTYGYTF.

This clonotype occurred many times. The chain recombines TRBV27 with TRBJ2-2; possibly TRBD1 or TRBD2 for D (6 bases each). The germline gives CDR1 MNHEY, CDR2 SMNVEV (reference sequence). The CDR3 has 15 amino acids. V was clipped by 3 bases and J by 1 base, with 9 bases between them. Here the CDR3 reads CASSFRGRNTGELFF. The CDR3 DNA follows: TGTGCCAGCAGTTTTCGGGGGCGGAACACCGGGGAGCTGTTTTTT.

This clonotype was seen once. The chain recombines TRBV24-1 with TRBJ1-1; D possibly corresponds to TRBD1 (5 bases). CDR1 is KGHDR and CDR2 is SFDVKD in the germline V gene. CDR3 size: 13 residues. The germline V and J ends were trimmed by 11 bases and 2 bases, with 14 bases remaining between them. The CDR3 sequence: CASSRTQNTEAFF. The CDR3 DNA reads as TGTGCCAGCAGCAGGACACAAAACACTGAAGCTTTCTTT.

This clonotype has a count of ten or more. The rearrangement uses TRBV9 and TRBJ2-7; TRBD1 matches 8 bases. CDR3 length: 16 residues. The junction had 8 bases not matched to a gene; V was cut back by 3 bases and J by 0 bases. Germline V gene sequence: CDR1 SGDLS, CDR2 YYNGEE. CDR3 amino acids: CASSAGQGAYSYEQYF. The CDR3 bases are TGTGCCAGCAGCGCCGGACAGGGCGCATACTCCTACGAGCAGTACTTC.

This rearrangement joins TRBV6-5 to TRBJ1-3; no clear D. Deletions cut 6 bases from V and 4 bases from J, with 7 bases between. CDR3 length: 12 residues. The germline V gene has CDR1 MNHEY and CDR2 SVGAGI. DNA of the CDR3: TGTGCCAGCAGCACCCGAGGAAACACCATATATTTT. Protein sequence: CASSTRGNTIYF.

This chain joins TRBV11-2 and TRBJ1-1, with TRBD1 identical over 9 bases. J lost 6 bases, V lost 1 base, and 6 bases had no gene match. Germline V gene sequence: CDR1 SGHAT, CDR2 FQNNGV. This CDR3 has 15 amino acids. This CDR3 reads CASSLGGQGRSEAFF. The DNA for the CDR3 is TGTGCCAGCAGCTTAGGTGGACAGGGGAGGTCTGAAGCTTTCTTT.

This clonotype was observed a handful of times. The CDR3 nucleotides read TGTGCCAGCAGTGATCCGGGACAGGGGGCGACCTACGAGCAGTACTTC. Protein: CASSDPGQGATYEQYF. The rearrangement links TRBV6-1 to TRBJ2-7, with TRBD1 matching 12 bases. From germline, CDR1 is MNHNS and CDR2 SASEGT. The junction had 5 bases not matched to a gene; V was cut back by 3 bases and J by 2 bases. This CDR3 is 16 amino acids long.

This clonotype turned up a few times. This may be a read error: a much more frequent sequence differs by one nucleotide. The chain uses TRBV3-1 and TRBJ1-1; no clear D. Trimming took 7 bases from V and 1 from J, leaving 4 bases between them. There are 11 residues in the CDR3. Germline CDR1 and CDR2: LGHDT and YNNKEL (reference sequence). CDR3: CASKRNTEAFF. DNA for the CDR3: TGTGCCAGCAAGCGGAACACTGAAGCTTTCTTT.

This clonotype has at least ten counts. The chain uses TRBV7-6 and TRBJ1-1; possible D gene TRBD1, 6 bases. The CDR3 runs 15 residues. The V end lost 5 bases, the J end lost 5 bases, and 18 bases lay between the germline ends. CDR1 and CDR2 from the germline V gene are SGHVS and FNYEAQ. This chain's CDR3 is CASSRGLLQYTEAFF. CDR3 sequence (DNA): TGTGCCAGCAGCAGGGGGTTACTTCAGTATACTGAAGCTTTCTTT.

This chain uses TRBV6-1 with TRBJ1-6, with 8 bases lining up with TRBD1. CDR1 MNHNS and CDR2 SASEGT come from the germline V gene. Trimming took 7 bases from V and 10 from J; bases not matched to a gene: 12. The CDR3 spans 15 residues. The CDR3 coding sequence is TGTGCCAGCACGATTGCGACAGGGGCTGGATCACCCCTCCACTTT. It encodes CASTIATGAGSPLHF.

This clonotype was detected ten times or more. V usage is TRBV7-2 and J usage is TRBJ1-2; no reliable D call. This CDR3 contains 15 residues. Trimming pared 2 bases from V and 4 bases from J, leaving 14 bases between. CDR1 SGHTA and CDR2 FQGNSA come from the germline V gene. The CDR3 sequence is CASSLQPAGGYGYTF. CDR3 bases: TGTGCCAGCAGCTTACAACCGGCAGGTGGCTATGGCTACACCTTC.

The J gene is TRBJ1-1, the V gene TRBV12-3 or TRBV12-4; tentatively, D is TRBD1 (6 bases). V lost 3 bases to trimming and J lost 1 base, with 12 bases between them. The CDR3 consists of 15 residues. The CDR3 protein is CASSLKQGKNTEAFF. The CDR3 DNA follows: TGTGCCAGCAGTTTGAAGCAGGGGAAGAACACTGAAGCTTTCTTT.

This clonotype showed up many times. This chain connects TRBV28 to TRBJ2-2; perhaps TRBD1 as D (6 bases). V was cut by 1 base and J by 5 bases, with 17 bases left in between. From germline, CDR1 is MDHEN and CDR2 SYDVKM. The CDR3 is made up of 17 amino acids. The CDR3 nucleotides are TGTGCCAGCAGTTTATTGGTAGGCAGGGGAGATACCGGGGAGCTGTTTTTT. Its translation is CASSLLVGRGDTGELFF.

There are many counts of this clonotype. This rearrangement joins TRBV6-5 to TRBJ2-7, with TRBD1 as a possible D gene (6 bases). CDR3 length equals 14 residues. Germline lookup yields CDR1 MNHEY and CDR2 SVGAGI. Trimming left V 5 bases short and J 7 bases short, with 18 bases between. Here the CDR3 DNA reads TGTGCCAGCAGTAGTGGGGGCGGCCCTTTTGAGCAGTACTTC. This sequence encodes CASSSGGGPFEQYF.

At least ten counts were recorded for this clonotype. The V call is TRBV18, the J call TRBJ1-5; weak D call: TRBD1 (6 bases). This CDR3 has 15 residues. Looked up from germline, CDR1 is KGHSH and CDR2 is LQKENI. V was clipped by 4 bases and J by 5 bases, with 15 bases between them. The CDR3 loop is CASSLRQAGYQPQHF. In DNA, the CDR3 is TGTGCCAGCTCACTGCGACAGGCAGGGTATCAGCCCCAGCATTTT.

This clonotype was counted many times. The chain recombines TRBV5-1 with TRBJ2-7, with D tentatively TRBD1 (6 bases). CDR3 length: 13 amino acids. V dropped 6 bases and J dropped 0 bases, with 10 bases sitting between them. Germline assignment: CDR1 SGHRS and CDR2 YFSETQ. The CDR3 reads CASTTGTSYEQYF. The DNA of the CDR3 is TGCGCCAGCACGACAGGAACCTCCTACGAGCAGTACTTC.

This clonotype came up a few times. The chain carries TRBV6-1 and TRBJ2-7, with 11 bases lining up with TRBD1. Unmatched junction bases numbered 7, after V lost 6 bases and J lost 3 bases. The CDR3 loop spans 15 amino acids. Germline V gene lookup returns CDR1 MNHNS and CDR2 SASEGT. Here the CDR3 DNA reads TGTGCCAGCAGAACATCGGGACAGGGGGACTACGAGCAGTACTTC. Translated: CASRTSGQGDYEQYF.

This clonotype appeared many times. The chain employs TRBV12-3 or TRBV12-4 and TRBJ2-2; 14 bases are shared with TRBD2. The CDR3 is made up of 18 amino acids. Trimming took 4 bases from V and 1 from J; bases not matched to a gene: 5. The CDR3 nucleotides read TGTGCCAGCAGTTCGACGACTAGCGGGAGGGGGAACACCGGGGAGCTGTTTTTT. It translates to CASSSTTSGRGNTGELFF.